Detailed here is one TCR beta chain. Its target is not known. The data stem from a study of blood T cells in healthy people across ages. Primed by a sample-barcoded 5' primer and a J-beta primer mix, a second PCR proceeded for about 7 to 11 cycles. TCRdb used MiXCR to reprocess the 5' RACE reads, holding one entry per CDR3 protein. Here the sample spans about 800,000 distinct CDR3 sequences, around 25% being singletons. General study findings and limits: When set beside aged donors, long-lived donors presented more naive CD4+ cells and higher diversity. One million T cells yielded diversity estimates that were considered underestimates.

They isolated at least 6.5 million PBMCs from each sample. The data were also submitted as part of a second study, on T cells of mothers and their children. That work states: Material was donated by three healthy Caucasian mothers and their six children.

This clonotype originated in a boy aged 5-17 years in good health. Input material: blood.

CDR3: CASSFPRWRYTNTEAFF. The CDR3 region has the DNA TGTGCCAGCAGTTTTCCCCGGTGGAGGTACACTAACACTGAAGCTTTCTTT. The chain is built from TRBV28 and TRBJ1-1; D remains unclear. From germline, CDR1 is MDHEN and CDR2 SYDVKM. Trimming left V 3 bases short and J 2 bases short, with 19 bases between. This CDR3 is 17 amino acids long.